The rows below give T cell receptor beta chains drawn from one sample of a study of patients and donors after allogeneic stem cell transplantation. A single record per CDR3 protein comes from TCRdb applying MiXCR to the RT-PCR reads. The sample yields roughly 140,000 distinct CDR3 sequences, over 35% seen once. The sample comprised blood, either unsorted or a sorted T cell fraction (not recorded which). The receptors come from a human donor who was either an allogeneic HSCT recipient or a stem cell or donor lymphocyte infusion donor (not recorded which). It is not recorded whose cells these are; they may come from a transplant donor. CDR3s include the opening cysteine and the closing phenylalanine or tryptophan. Fields, in order: CDR3 protein, V gene.

CSAQTPLEQYF | TRBV20-1
CASSRRTTGNTEAFF | TRBV6-5
CASSSIGRTLSSYNSPLHF | TRBV7-9
CSASPGTGGYEQYF | TRBV20-1
CASSSDRWDTEAFF | TRBV7-2
CASTFGQGVYGYTF | TRBV9
CASSYGANLYGYTF | TRBV6-2/TRBV6-3
CASSTGDRRMSNQPQHF | TRBV7-9
CASSTTGTNQPQHF | TRBV12-3/TRBV12-4
CASSQGWNRDNEQFF | TRBV7-9
CASSLGANEKLFF | TRBV7-3
CASSRLGQPYGYTF | TRBV12-3/TRBV12-4
CSATRGAGQPQHF | TRBV20-1
CAGSLQGPNTEAFF | TRBV12-3/TRBV12-4
CASSQARQGSYNSPLHF | TRBV7-6
CASSSPVDTEAFF | TRBV12-3/TRBV12-4
CASSQGPGQAYEQYF | TRBV4-2